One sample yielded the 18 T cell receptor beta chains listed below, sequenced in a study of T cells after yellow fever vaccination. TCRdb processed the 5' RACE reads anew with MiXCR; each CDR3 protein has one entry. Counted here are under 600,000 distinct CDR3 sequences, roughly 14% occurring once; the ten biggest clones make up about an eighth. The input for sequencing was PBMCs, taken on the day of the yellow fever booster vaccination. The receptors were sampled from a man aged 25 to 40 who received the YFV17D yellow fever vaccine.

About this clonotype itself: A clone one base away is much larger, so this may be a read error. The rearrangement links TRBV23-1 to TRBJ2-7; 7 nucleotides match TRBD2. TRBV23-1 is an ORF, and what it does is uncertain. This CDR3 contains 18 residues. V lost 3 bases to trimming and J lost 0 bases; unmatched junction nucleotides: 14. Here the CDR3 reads CASSQGTHAAGVSYEQYF. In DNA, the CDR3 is TGCGCCAGCAGTCAGGGGACCCACGCGGCGGGGGTCTCCTACGAGCAGTACTTC.

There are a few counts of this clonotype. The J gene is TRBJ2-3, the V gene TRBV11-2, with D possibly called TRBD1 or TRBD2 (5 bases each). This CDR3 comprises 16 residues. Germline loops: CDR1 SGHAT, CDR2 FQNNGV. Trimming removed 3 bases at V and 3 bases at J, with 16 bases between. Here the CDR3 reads CASSLWGRENTDTQYF. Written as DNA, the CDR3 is TGTGCCAGCAGCTTGTGGGGCAGGGAGAATACAGATACGCAGTATTTT.

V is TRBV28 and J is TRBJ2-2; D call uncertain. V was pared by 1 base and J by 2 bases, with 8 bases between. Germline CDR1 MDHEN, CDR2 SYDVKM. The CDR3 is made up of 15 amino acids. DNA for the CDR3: TGTGCCAGCAGTTTATTAGGGTCAAACACCGGGGAGCTGTTTTTT. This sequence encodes CASSLLGSNTGELFF.

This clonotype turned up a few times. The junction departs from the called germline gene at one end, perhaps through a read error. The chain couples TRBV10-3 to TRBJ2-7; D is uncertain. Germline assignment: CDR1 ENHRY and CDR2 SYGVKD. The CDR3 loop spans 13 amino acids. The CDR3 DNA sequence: TGTGCCATCAGTGATAAACATTATCCGACAACAACATTC. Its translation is CAISDKHYPTTTF.

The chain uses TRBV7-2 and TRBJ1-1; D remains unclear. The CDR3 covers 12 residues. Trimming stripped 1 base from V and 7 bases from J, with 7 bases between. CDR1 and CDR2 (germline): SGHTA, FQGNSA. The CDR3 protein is CASSLEAREAFF. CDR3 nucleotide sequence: TGTGCCAGCAGCTTAGAGGCGCGTGAAGCTTTCTTT. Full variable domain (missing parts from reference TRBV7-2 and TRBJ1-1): GAGVSQSPSNKVTEKGKDVELRCDPISGHTALYWYRQSLGQGLEFLIYFQGNSAPDKSGLPSDRFSAERTGGSVSTLTIQRTQQEDSAVYLCASSLEAREAFFGQGTRLTVV.

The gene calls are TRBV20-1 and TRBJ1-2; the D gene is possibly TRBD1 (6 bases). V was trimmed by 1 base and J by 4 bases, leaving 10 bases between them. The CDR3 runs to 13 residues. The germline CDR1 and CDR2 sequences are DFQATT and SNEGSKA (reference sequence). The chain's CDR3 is CSARAGRGYGYTF. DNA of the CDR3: TGCAGTGCTAGAGCGGGCAGGGGCTATGGCTACACCTTC.

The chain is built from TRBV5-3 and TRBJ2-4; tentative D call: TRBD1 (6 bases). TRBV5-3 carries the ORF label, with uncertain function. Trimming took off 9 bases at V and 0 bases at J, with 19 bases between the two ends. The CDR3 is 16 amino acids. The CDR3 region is CAMGQGQSLAKNIQYF. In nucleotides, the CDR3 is TGTGCCATGGGCCAAGGACAGTCCCTAGCCAAAAACATTCAGTACTTC.

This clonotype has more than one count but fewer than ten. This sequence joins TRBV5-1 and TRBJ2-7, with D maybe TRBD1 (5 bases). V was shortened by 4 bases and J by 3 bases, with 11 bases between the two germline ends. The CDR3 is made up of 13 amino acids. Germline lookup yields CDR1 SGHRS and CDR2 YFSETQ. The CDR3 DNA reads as TGCGCCAGCAGCCAGGGTCCGCGCTACGAGCAGTACTTC. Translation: CASSQGPRYEQYF.

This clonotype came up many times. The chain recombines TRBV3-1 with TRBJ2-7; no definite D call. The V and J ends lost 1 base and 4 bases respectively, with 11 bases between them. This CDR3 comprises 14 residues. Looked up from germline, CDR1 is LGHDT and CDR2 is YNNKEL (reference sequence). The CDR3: CASSQAVISYEQYF. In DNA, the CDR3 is TGTGCCAGCAGCCAAGCGGTCATCTCTTACGAGCAGTACTTC.

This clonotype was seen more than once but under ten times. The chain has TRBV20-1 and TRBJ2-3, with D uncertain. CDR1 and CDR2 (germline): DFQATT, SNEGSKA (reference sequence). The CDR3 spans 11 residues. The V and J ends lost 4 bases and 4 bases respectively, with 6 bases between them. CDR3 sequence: CSAMEPDTQYF. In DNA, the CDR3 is TGCAGTGCTATGGAACCAGATACGCAGTATTTT.

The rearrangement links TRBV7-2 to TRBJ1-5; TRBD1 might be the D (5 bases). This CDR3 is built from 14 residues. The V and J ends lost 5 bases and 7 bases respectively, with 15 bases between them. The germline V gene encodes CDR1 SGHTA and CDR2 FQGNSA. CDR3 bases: TGTGCCAGCAGCCCGGGGCAACAGGCCCAGCCCCAGCATTTT. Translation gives CASSPGQQAQPQHF.

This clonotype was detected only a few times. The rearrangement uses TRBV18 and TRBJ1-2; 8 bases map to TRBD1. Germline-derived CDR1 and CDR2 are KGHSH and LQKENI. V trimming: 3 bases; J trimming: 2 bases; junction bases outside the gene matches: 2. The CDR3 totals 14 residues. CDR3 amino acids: CASSPTGVNYGYTF. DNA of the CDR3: TGTGCCAGCTCACCGACAGGGGTCAACTATGGCTACACCTTC.

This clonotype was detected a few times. This CDR3 is CSAKEARGPSEAFF. CDR3 DNA: TGCAGTGCTAAGGAGGCCAGGGGGCCAAGTGAAGCTTTCTTT. V is TRBV20-1 and J is TRBJ1-1, with TRBD1 identical over 8 bases. V lost 4 bases to trimming and J lost 7 bases; unmatched junction nucleotides: 11. CDR3 size: 14 residues. CDR1 and CDR2 from the germline V gene are DFQATT and SNEGSKA (reference sequence).

The CDR3 DNA is TGTGCCAGCAGCGCCCGACAGGGGGCGTTTGAGACCCAGTACTTC. Translating gives CASSARQGAFETQYF. The gene calls are TRBV9 and TRBJ2-5; the match to TRBD1 covers 10 bases. This CDR3 has 15 residues. Germline assignment: CDR1 SGDLS and CDR2 YYNGEE. V lost 3 bases to trimming and J lost 5 bases; unmatched junction nucleotides: 7.

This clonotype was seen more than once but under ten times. CDR3 in DNA: TGTGCCAGCAGCCCACCCGGATCGGTCAATGAGCAGTTCTTC. Its protein is CASSPPGSVNEQFF. V and J are TRBV7-3 and TRBJ2-1; no reliable D call. Germline loops: CDR1 SGHTA, CDR2 FQGTGA. Deletions cut 5 bases from V and 6 bases from J, with 14 bases between. The CDR3 runs to 14 residues.

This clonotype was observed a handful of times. The CDR3 reads CASSVESLSAYEQYF. In DNA form, the CDR3 reads TGTGCCAGCAGTGTGGAAAGTCTTTCCGCCTACGAGCAGTACTTC. The chain carries TRBV2 and TRBJ2-7; D not certain. Trimming left V 4 bases short and J 2 bases short, with 15 bases between. The CDR3 covers 15 residues. Germline CDR1 reads SNHLY; CDR2 reads FYNNEI.

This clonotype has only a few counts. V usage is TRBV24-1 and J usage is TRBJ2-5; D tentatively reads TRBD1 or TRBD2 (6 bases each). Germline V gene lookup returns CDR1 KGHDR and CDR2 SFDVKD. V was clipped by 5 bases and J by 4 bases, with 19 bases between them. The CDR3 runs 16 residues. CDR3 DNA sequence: TGTGCCACCAGTGTCGGGGGCTCGGTGGCGGCAGAGACCCAGTACTTC. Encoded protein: CATSVGGSVAAETQYF.

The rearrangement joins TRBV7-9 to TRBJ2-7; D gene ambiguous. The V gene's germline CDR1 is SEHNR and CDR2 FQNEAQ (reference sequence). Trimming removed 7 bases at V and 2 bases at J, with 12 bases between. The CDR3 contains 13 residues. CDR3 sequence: CASTRGDTYEQYF. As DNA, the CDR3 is TGTGCCAGCACCCGAGGTGATACCTACGAGCAGTACTTC.